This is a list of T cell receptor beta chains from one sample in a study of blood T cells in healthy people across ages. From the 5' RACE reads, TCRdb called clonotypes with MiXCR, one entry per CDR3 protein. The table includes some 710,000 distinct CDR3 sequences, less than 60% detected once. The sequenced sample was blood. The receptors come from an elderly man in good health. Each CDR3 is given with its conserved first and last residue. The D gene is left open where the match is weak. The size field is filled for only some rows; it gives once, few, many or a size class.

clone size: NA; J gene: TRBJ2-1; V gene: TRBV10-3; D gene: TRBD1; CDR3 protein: CAISDRDRTNNEQFF; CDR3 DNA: TGTGCCATCAGTGACCGGGACAGGACAAACAATGAGCAGTTCTTC
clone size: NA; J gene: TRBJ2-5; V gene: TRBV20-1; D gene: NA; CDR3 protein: CSASGFRETQYF; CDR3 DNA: TGCAGTGCTAGTGGCTTTCGAGAGACCCAGTACTTC
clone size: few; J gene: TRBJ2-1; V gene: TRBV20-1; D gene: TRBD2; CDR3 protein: CSAPNRLAGSNNEQFF; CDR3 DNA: TGCAGTGCACCGAATCGGCTAGCGGGAAGCAACAATGAGCAGTTCTTC
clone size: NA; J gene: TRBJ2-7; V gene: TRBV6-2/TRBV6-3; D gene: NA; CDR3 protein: CASRLLQGNEQYF; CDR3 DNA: TGTGCCAGCAGGCTGCTGCAGGGAAATGAGCAGTACTTC
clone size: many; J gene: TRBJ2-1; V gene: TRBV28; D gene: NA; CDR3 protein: CASSPGGSYNEQFF; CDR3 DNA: TGTGCCAGCAGTCCTGGTGGCTCCTACAATGAGCAGTTCTTC
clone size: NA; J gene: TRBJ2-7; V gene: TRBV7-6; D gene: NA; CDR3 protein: CASSLKQGPTYEQYF; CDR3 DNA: TGTGCCAGCAGCTTAAAGCAGGGACCCACCTACGAGCAGTACTTC
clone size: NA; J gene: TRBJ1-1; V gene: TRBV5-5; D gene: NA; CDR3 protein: CASSLEGAGTEAFF; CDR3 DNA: TGTGCCAGCAGCTTGGAAGGGGCGGGCACTGAAGCTTTCTTT
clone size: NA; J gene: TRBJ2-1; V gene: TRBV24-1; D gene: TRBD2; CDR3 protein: CATSDSTVAGLANNEQFF; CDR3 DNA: TGTGCCACCAGTGATTCTACGGTAGCGGGATTAGCAAACAATGAGCAGTTCTTC
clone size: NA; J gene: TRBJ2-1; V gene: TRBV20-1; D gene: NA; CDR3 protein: CSPRAGVSNEQFF; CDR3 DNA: TGCAGCCCCAGGGCAGGAGTAAGCAATGAGCAGTTCTTC
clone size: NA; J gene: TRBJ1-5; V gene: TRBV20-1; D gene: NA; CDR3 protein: CSTRAGNSNQPQHF; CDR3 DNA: TGCAGTACTAGAGCAGGGAATAGCAATCAGCCCCAGCATTTT
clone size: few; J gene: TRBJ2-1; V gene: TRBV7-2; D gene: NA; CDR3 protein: CASSLSRGSSYNEQFF; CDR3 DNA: TGTGCCAGCAGCTTATCGAGGGGGAGCTCCTACAATGAGCAGTTCTTC
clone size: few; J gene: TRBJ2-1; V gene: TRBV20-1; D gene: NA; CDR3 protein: CSARYLNEQFF; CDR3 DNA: TGCAGTGCTAGATATCTCAATGAGCAGTTCTTC
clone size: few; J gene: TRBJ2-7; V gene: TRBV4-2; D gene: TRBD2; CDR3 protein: CASSQLAGFFYEQYF; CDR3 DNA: TGTGCCAGCAGCCAACTAGCGGGGTTTTTCTACGAGCAGTACTTC
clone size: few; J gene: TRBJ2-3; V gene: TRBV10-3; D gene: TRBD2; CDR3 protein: CAINQLAGGSDTQYF; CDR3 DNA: TGTGCCATCAACCAACTAGCGGGAGGGTCAGATACGCAGTATTTT
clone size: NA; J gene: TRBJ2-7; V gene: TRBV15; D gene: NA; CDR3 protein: CATSSPGGPNEQYF; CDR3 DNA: TGTGCCACCAGCAGTCCAGGTGGACCCAATGAGCAGTACTTC
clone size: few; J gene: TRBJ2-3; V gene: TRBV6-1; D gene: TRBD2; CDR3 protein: CASRPGLEADTQYF; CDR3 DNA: TGTGCCAGCAGGCCGGGACTAGAAGCAGATACGCAGTATTTT
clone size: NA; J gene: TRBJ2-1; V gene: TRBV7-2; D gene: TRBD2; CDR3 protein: CASSYGLAGGSSYNEQFF; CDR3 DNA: TGTGCCAGCAGCTATGGACTAGCGGGAGGGAGCTCCTACAATGAGCAGTTCTTC
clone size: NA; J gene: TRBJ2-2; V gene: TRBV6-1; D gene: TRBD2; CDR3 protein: CASSERTSGSFTGELFF; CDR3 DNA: TGTGCCAGCAGTGAAAGGACTAGCGGGAGTTTCACCGGGGAGCTGTTTTTT
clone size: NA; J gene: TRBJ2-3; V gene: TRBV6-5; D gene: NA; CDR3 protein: CASAFGFTDTQYF; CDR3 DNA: TGTGCCAGCGCTTTTGGATTCACAGATACGCAGTATTTT
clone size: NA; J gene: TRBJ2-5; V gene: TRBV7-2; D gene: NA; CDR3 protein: CASSPGMDLSVKTQYF; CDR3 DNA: TGTGCCAGCAGCCCCGGGATGGACCTTAGCGTCAAGACCCAGTACTTC
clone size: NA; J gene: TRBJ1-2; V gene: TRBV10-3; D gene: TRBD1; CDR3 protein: CAAQDSGQGINYGYTF; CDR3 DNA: TGTGCCGCCCAGGACTCGGGACAGGGGATTAACTATGGCTACACCTTC
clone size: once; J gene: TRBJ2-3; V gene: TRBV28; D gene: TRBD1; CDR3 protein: CASLTGDTDTQYF; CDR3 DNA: TGTGCCAGCCTGACAGGGGACACAGATACGCAGTATTTT
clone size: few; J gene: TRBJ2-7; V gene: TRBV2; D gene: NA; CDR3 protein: CASTTASYEQYF; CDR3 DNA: TGTGCCAGCACGACAGCATCCTACGAGCAGTACTTC
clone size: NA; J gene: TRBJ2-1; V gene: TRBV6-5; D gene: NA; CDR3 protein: CASSREYFNEQFF; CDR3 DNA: TGTGCCAGCAGTCGGGAGTATTTCAATGAGCAGTTCTTC
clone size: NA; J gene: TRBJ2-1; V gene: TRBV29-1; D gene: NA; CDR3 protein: CSVVPYSYNEQFF; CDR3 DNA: TGCAGCGTTGTTCCCTACAGCTACAATGAGCAGTTCTTC
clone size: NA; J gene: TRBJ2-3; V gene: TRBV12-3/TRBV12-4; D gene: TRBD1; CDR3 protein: CASRRDRGSIDTQYF; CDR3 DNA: TGTGCCAGCAGAAGGGACAGAGGGAGTATAGATACGCAGTATTTT
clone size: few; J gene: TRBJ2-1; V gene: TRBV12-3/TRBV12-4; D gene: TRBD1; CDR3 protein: CASSLVGGQGETQFF; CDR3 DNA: TGTGCCAGCAGTTTGGTAGGCGGACAGGGAGAAACGCAGTTCTTC
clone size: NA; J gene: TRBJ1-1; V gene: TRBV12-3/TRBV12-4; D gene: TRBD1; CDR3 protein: CASSFPLQGASEAFF; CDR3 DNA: TGTGCCAGCAGTTTCCCTCTTCAGGGGGCGTCTGAAGCTTTCTTT
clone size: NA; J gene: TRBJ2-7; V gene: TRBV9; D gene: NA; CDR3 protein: CASSVGFRGTKIYEQYF; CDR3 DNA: TGTGCCAGCAGCGTAGGGTTTAGGGGGACTAAGATCTACGAGCAGTACTTC
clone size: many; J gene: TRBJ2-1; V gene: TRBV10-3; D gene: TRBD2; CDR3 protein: CATMTSGGHNEQFF; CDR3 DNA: TGTGCCACTATGACTAGCGGAGGCCACAATGAGCAGTTCTTC
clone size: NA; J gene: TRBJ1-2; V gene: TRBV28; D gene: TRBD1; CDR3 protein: CASSVGQRYGYTF; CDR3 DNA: TGTGCCAGCAGTGTGGGACAGCGCTATGGCTACACCTTC
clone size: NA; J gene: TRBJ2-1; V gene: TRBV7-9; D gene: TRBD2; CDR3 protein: CASSFQKRGGPRNNEQFF; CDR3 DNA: TGTGCCAGCAGCTTCCAAAAGCGGGGGGGCCCCCGCAACAATGAGCAGTTCTTC
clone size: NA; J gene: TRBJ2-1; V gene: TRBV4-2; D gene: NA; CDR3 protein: CASSQDLSGDGEQFF; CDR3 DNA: TGTGCCAGCAGCCAGGATCTATCAGGGGATGGGGAGCAGTTCTTC
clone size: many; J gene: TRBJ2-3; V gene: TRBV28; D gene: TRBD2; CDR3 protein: CASTRRLAGGSDTQYF; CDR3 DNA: TGTGCCAGCACCAGAAGGCTAGCGGGAGGGTCAGATACGCAGTATTTT
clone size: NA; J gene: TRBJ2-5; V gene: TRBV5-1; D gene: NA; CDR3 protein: CASLPGPNQETQYF; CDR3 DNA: TGCGCCAGCCTCCCGGGACCCAACCAAGAGACCCAGTACTTC
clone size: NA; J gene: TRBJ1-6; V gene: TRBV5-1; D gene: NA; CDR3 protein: CASSLEKDRTSRKSPLHF; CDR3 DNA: TGCGCCAGCAGCTTGGAGAAAGACCGGACCTCAAGGAAGTCACCCCTCCACTTT
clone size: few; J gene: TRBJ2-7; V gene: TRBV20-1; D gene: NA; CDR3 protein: CSATATESSYEQYF; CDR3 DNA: TGCAGTGCTACCGCGACGGAGAGCTCCTACGAGCAGTACTTC
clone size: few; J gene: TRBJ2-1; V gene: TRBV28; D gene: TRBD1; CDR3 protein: CASTIAGQGAAVGNEQFF; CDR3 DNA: TGTGCCAGCACCATTGCGGGACAGGGGGCTGCCGTAGGCAATGAGCAGTTCTTC
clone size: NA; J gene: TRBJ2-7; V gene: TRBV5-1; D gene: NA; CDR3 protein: CASSLDGIYEQYF; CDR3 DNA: TGCGCCAGCAGCTTGGACGGAATCTACGAGCAGTACTTC
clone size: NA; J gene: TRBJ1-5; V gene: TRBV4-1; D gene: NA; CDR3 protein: CASSQDWTLYSNQPQHF; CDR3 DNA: TGCGCCAGCAGCCAAGATTGGACACTCTATAGCAATCAGCCCCAGCATTTT
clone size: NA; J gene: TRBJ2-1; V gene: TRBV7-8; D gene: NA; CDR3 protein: CASSNGQMTSLSSYNEQFF; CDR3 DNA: TGTGCCAGCAGCAACGGACAGATGACTAGCCTGAGCTCCTACAATGAGCAGTTCTTC
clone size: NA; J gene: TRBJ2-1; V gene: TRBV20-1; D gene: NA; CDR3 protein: CSTRGRGANNEQFF; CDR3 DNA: TGCAGTACTAGAGGACGGGGGGCTAATAATGAGCAGTTCTTC
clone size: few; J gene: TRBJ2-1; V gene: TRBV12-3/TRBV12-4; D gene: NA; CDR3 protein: CASSYLNEQFF; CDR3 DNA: TGTGCCAGCAGTTACCTGAATGAGCAGTTCTTC
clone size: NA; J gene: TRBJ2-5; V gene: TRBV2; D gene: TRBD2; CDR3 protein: CASSAVSGGYNEQYF; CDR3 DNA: TGTGCCAGCAGTGCGGTTAGCGGGGGGTACAATGAGCAGTACTTC
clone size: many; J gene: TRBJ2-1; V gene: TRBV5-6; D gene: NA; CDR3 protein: CASSLLQGTYNEQFF; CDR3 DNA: TGTGCCAGCAGCTTGCTGCAGGGTACCTACAATGAGCAGTTCTTC